Detailed here is one T cell receptor (beta chain). These data belong to a study of control samples from healthy donors and cancer patients. Some clones are missing from TCRdb's copy, which holds only in-frame ones; the method was immunoSEQ multiplex PCR. Of roughly 170,000 clones in the sample, 85% to 95% were seen once. The source of this sequence is a man younger than 35 in good health. Sequencing used blood.

In nucleotides, the CDR3 is TGTGCCAGCAGCCCGGGACTAGCCCGGAACACCGGGGAGCTGTTTTTT. It yields the protein CASSPGLARNTGELFF. The chain recombines TRBV5-4 with TRBJ2-2; 9 nucleotides align to TRBD2. From germline, CDR1 is SGHNT and CDR2 YYREEE (reference sequence). This CDR3 has 16 residues. The ends lost 4 bases at V and 1 base at J; junction bases unmatched: 5.